Presented here are 15 T cell receptor beta chains from one specimen sequenced in a study of OX40 agonist ivuxolimab in advanced cancers. Libraries came from the immunoSEQ multiplex PCR assay. Imported from immuneACCESS, the table was reduced by TCRdb to in-frame sequences with V and J called. These copies leave out some clones; in studies compared against another copy, an unresolved V gene accounts for under half, and the cause of the remainder is not known. The sample yields about 60,000 clones; 75% to 90% were counted once. Of the sample, under 20% is held by the ten largest clones. Sample: CD4+ or CD8+ T cells sorted from blood, taken in a trial of the OX40 agonist ivuxolimab. The receptors originated from an adult with an advanced solid tumor such as melanoma, head and neck, liver or kidney cancer.

The chain has TRBV5-6 and TRBJ2-2; D is perhaps TRBD2 (6 bases). V was cut by 4 bases and J by 3 bases, with 10 bases left in between. There are 14 residues in the CDR3. CDR1 and CDR2 (germline): SGHDT, YYEEEE. CDR3 in DNA: TGTGCCAGCAGCAAGGGACTTTACACCGGGGAGCTGTTTTTT. It translates to CASSKGLYTGELFF. Full variable domain (rest looked up from reference TRBV5-6 and TRBJ2-2): DAGVTQSPTHLIKTRGQQVTLRCSPKSGHDTVSWYQQALGQGPQFIFQYYEEEERQRGNFPDRFSGHQFPNYSSELNVNALLLGDSALYLCASSKGLYTGELFFGEGSRLTVL.

The chain links TRBV7-6 to TRBJ2-5; D possibly corresponds to TRBD2 (6 bases). The CDR3 length is 14 residues. With 6 bases removed from V and 5 bases from J, the gap between germline ends came to 16 bases. Germline assignment: CDR1 SGHVS and CDR2 FNYEAQ. The CDR3 sequence is CASRGGVGGETQYF. The CDR3 nucleotides are TGTGCCAGCAGGGGGGGAGTTGGGGGGGAGACCCAGTACTTC.

CDR3 protein: CASSRRSTEAFF. In DNA form, the CDR3 reads TGTGCCAGCAGTAGGAGAAGCACTGAAGCTTTCTTT. The chain carries TRBV6-6 and TRBJ1-1; no firm D call. This CDR3 is 12 amino acids long. Germline-derived CDR1 and CDR2 are MNHNY and SVGAGI (reference sequence). Trimming left V 5 bases short and J 4 bases short, with 8 bases between.

V usage is TRBV18 and J usage is TRBJ1-5; 7 positions match TRBD1. The length of the CDR3 is 15 residues. CDR1 and CDR2 (germline): KGHSH, LQKENI. Trimming took 2 bases from V and 1 from J; bases not matched to a gene: 2. CDR3 loop: CASSPAGQSNQPQHF. Here the CDR3 DNA reads TGTGCCAGCTCACCAGCGGGACAGAGCAATCAGCCCCAGCATTTT.

This clone was seen only a few times. V gene TRBV7-3 combines with J gene TRBJ1-2; tentatively, D is TRBD1 (5 bases). The germline V gene has CDR1 SGHTA and CDR2 FQGTGA. The CDR3 is 13 residues long. V lost 5 bases, J lost 4 bases, and 11 bases lay in between. CDR3 residues: CASSPQGPYGYTF. The DNA of the CDR3 is TGTGCCAGCAGCCCCCAGGGACCCTATGGCTACACCTTC.

The chain links TRBV7-3 to TRBJ2-1; the D gene is possibly TRBD2 (5 bases). The CDR3 runs 17 residues. Germline V lookup: CDR1 SGHTA, CDR2 FQGTGA. The germline V and J ends were trimmed by 5 bases and 2 bases, with 19 bases remaining between them. In DNA, the CDR3 is TGTGCCAGCAGCCACGGACCTGAACGGCGGGCCTACAATGAGCAGTTCTTC. Amino acids: CASSHGPERRAYNEQFF.

This clone has just a few counts. This chain joins TRBV11-3 and TRBJ1-5; D is undetermined. This CDR3 is built from 14 residues. V lost 5 bases and J 5 bases, leaving 13 bases between the germline ends. From germline, CDR1 is SGHNT and CDR2 YENEEA. CDR3 nucleotide sequence: TGTGCCAGCAGCCCCGGGGTGGGTCATCAGCCCCAGCATTTT. Translating it yields CASSPGVGHQPQHF.

The gene calls are TRBV5-1 and TRBJ2-1; tentative D call: TRBD1 (5 bases). Germline V gene data show CDR1 as SGHRS and CDR2 as YFSETQ. The V and J ends lost 4 bases and 2 bases respectively, with 10 bases between them. This CDR3 contains 14 residues. CDR3 region: CASSKMTAYNEQFF. CDR3 bases: TGCGCCAGCAGCAAGATGACAGCCTACAATGAGCAGTTCTTC. Full variable domain (remainder filled in from reference TRBV5-1 and TRBJ2-1): KAGVTQTPRYLIKTRGQQVTLSCSPISGHRSVSWYQQTPGQGLQFLFEYFSETQRNKGNFPGRFSGRQFSNSRSEMNVSTLELGDSALYLCASSKMTAYNEQFFGPGTRLTVL.

The V gene is TRBV10-2, the J gene TRBJ1-3; D unclear. The CDR3 contains 16 residues. Germline V gene data show CDR1 as WSHSY and CDR2 as SAAADI. Trimming left V 4 bases short and J 0 bases short, with 13 bases between. The CDR3 sequence: CASSGSGGSSGNTIYF. CDR3 in DNA: TGCGCCAGCAGTGGGTCAGGTGGAAGCTCTGGAAACACCATATATTTT.

The chain recombines TRBV30 with TRBJ2-1; 9 bases align to TRBD2. The CDR3 totals 14 residues. The junction had 4 bases not matched to a gene; V was cut back by 3 bases and J by 4 bases. Germline lookup yields CDR1 GTSNPN and CDR2 SVGIG (reference sequence). The chain's CDR3 is CAWRKLAGYNEQFF. The DNA of the CDR3 is TGTGCCTGGAGAAAACTAGCGGGTTACAATGAGCAGTTCTTC.

The chain couples TRBV6-6 to TRBJ2-5; TRBD1 matches at 8 bases. Germline CDR1 is MNHNY and CDR2 is SVGAGI (reference sequence). Trimming at V came to 5 bases and at J to 5 bases, leaving 7 bases not matched to a gene. The CDR3 has 14 residues. CDR3 sequence: CASSNPGGWETQYF. CDR3 nucleotides: TGTGCCAGCAGTAACCCAGGGGGCTGGGAGACCCAGTACTTC.

J is TRBJ2-5 and V is TRBV6-4; tentative D call: TRBD2 (6 bases). This CDR3 spans 16 amino acids. The germline V gene encodes CDR1 MRHNA and CDR2 SNTAGT. With 0 bases removed from V and 2 bases from J, the gap between germline ends came to 13 bases. CDR3 loop: CASSDSAGRLQETQYF. CDR3 nucleotide sequence: TGTGCCAGCAGTGACTCGGCGGGGAGACTTCAAGAGACCCAGTACTTC.

This rearrangement joins TRBV5-3 to TRBJ1-1; D is possibly TRBD1 (6 bases). TRBV5-3 is flagged as an ORF with uncertain function. There are 14 residues in the CDR3. V gave up 8 bases and J gave up 7 bases, with 21 bases separating them. CDR3 residues: CASSQDGGKYEAFF. CDR3 DNA sequence: TGTGCCAGCAGCCAAGATGGGGGCAAATATGAAGCTTTCTTT.

This chain joins TRBV28 and TRBJ2-7; TRBD2 might be the D (5 bases). Per germline, CDR1 MDHEN and CDR2 SYDVKM. Trimming left V 7 bases short and J 6 bases short, with 16 bases between. The CDR3 covers 13 residues. In nucleotides, the CDR3 is TGTGCCAGCACCACTTTTCTAGCAGGCGAGCAGTACTTC. This gives the protein CASTTFLAGEQYF.

This clone was seen only once. The CDR3, as DNA: TGTGCCACCAGCAAGGGACTGAGCTATGGCTACACCTTC. Translating it yields CATSKGLSYGYTF. This sequence joins TRBV15 and TRBJ1-2; D might be TRBD1 (5 bases). This CDR3 has 13 amino acids. V shed 4 bases and J shed 4 bases, with 10 bases lying between them. From germline, CDR1 is LNHNV and CDR2 YYDKDF (reference sequence).